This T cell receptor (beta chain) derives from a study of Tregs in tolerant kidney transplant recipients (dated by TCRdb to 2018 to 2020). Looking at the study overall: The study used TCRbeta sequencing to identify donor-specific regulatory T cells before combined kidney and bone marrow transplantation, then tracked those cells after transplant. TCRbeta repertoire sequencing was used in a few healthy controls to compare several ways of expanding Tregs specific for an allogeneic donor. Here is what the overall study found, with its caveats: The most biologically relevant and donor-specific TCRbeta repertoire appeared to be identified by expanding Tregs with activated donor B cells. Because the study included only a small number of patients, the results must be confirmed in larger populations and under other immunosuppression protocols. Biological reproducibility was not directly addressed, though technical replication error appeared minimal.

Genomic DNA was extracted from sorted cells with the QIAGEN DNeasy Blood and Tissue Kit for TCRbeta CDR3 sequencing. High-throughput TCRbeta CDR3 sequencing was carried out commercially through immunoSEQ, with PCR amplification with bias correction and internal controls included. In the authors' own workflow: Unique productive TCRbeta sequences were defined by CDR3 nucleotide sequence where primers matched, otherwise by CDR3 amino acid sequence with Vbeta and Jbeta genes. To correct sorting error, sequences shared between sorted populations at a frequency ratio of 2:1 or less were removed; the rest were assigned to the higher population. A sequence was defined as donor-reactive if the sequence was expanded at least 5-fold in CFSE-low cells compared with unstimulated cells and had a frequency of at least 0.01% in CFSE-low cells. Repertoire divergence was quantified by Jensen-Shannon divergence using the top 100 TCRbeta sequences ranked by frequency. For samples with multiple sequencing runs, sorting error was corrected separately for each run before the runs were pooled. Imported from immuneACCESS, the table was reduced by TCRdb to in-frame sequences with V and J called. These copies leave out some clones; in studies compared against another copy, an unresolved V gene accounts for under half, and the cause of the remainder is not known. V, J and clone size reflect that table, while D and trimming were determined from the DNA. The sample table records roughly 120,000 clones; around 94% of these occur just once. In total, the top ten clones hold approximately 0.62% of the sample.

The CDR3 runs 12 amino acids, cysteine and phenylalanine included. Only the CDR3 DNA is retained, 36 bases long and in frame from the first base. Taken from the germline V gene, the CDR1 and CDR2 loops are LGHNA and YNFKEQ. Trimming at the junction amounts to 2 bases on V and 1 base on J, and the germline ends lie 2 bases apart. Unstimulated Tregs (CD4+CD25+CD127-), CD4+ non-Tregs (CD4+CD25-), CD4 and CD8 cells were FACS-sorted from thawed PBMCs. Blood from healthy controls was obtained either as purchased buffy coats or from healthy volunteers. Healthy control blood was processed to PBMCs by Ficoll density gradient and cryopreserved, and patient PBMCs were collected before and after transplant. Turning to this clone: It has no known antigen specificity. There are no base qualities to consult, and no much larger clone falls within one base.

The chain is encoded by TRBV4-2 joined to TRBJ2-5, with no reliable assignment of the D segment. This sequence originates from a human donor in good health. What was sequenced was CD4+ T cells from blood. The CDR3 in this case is CASSQPQETQYF. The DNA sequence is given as TGTGCCAGCAGCCAACCCCAAGAGACCCAGTACTTC.